This is a list of T cell receptor beta chains from one sample in a study of shared clonotypes between healthy human individuals. Only in-frame clones appear in the TCRdb table, and some are missing; sequencing was by immunoSEQ multiplex PCR. The data show 2 million to 3 million clones, 80% to 95% seen once. Input material: naive CD4+ T cells from PBMCs. The source of these receptors is a young man in good health. Some clones in this sample may be carry-over from other donors' samples. CDR3s include the opening cysteine and the closing phenylalanine or tryptophan. The D gene is left open where the match is weak. Not all rows give a size; the values are once, few, many and, for expanded clones, a class.

j_call,clone_size,v_call,d_call,cdr3_aa,cdr3_nt
TRBJ2-1,NA,TRBV7-3,NA,CASSLSRSSYNEQFF,TGTGCCAGCAGCTTATCCCGTAGCTCCTACAATGAGCAGTTCTTC
TRBJ2-2,NA,TRBV6-5,TRBD2,CASSPGGGISGELFF,TGTGCCAGCAGTCCGGGGGGGGGCATTAGCGGGGAGCTGTTTTTT
TRBJ2-3,NA,TRBV15,NA,CATSRDPGRADTQYF,TGTGCCACCAGCAGAGATCCTGGCAGGGCAGATACGCAGTATTTT
TRBJ2-2,NA,TRBV2,NA,CASSSMGYSNTGELFF,TGTGCCAGCAGCAGTATGGGTTACTCGAACACCGGGGAGCTGTTTTTT
TRBJ2-1,NA,TRBV27,NA,CASIDWTREQFF,TGTGCCAGCATCGATTGGACTCGAGAGCAGTTCTTC
TRBJ2-7,NA,TRBV27,TRBD1,CASSLSSGGEQYF,TGTGCCAGCAGTTTATCTTCAGGGGGCGAGCAGTACTTC
TRBJ2-1,NA,TRBV30,TRBD2,CAWSVLTSDVTEQFF,TGTGCCTGGAGTGTACTGACTAGCGATGTAACTGAGCAGTTCTTC
TRBJ2-1,NA,TRBV5-1,NA,CASSLVADPSYNEQFF,TGCGCCAGCAGCTTGGTAGCGGACCCTTCCTACAATGAGCAGTTCTTC
TRBJ1-3,NA,TRBV4-1,TRBD1,CASSQDWTGVFGDTIYF,TGCGCCAGCAGCCAAGATTGGACAGGCGTTTTCGGGGACACCATATATTTT
TRBJ2-7,NA,TRBV18,TRBD2,CASSPLLTSGAGSYEQYF,TGTGCCAGCTCACCACTCTTGACTAGCGGGGCGGGCTCCTACGAGCAGTACTTC
TRBJ1-5,NA,TRBV6-1,NA,CASSEIHSITPQHF,TGTGCCAGCAGTGAAATTCATTCCATCACGCCCCAGCATTTT
TRBJ2-1,NA,TRBV27,TRBD2,CASSRGEGRVNEQFF,TGTGCCAGCTCCCGAGGGGAGGGGAGGGTCAATGAGCAGTTCTTC
TRBJ1-2,NA,TRBV7-2,TRBD1,CASRPDRANYGYTF,TGTGCCAGCAGACCGGACAGGGCTAACTATGGCTACACCTTC
TRBJ1-3,NA,TRBV2,NA,CASSGFGPSSGNTIYF,TGTGCCAGCAGTGGATTTGGACCCAGCTCTGGAAACACCATATATTTT
TRBJ2-2,NA,TRBV5-1,NA,CASSLEAGRGELFF,TGCGCCAGCAGCTTGGAGGCAGGTCGAGGGGAGCTGTTTTTT
TRBJ2-1,NA,TRBV9,NA,CASSLDSYNEQFF,TGTGCCAGCAGCCTAGACTCCTACAATGAGCAGTTCTTC
TRBJ2-2,once,TRBV19,NA,CASSSSGRGLSGELFF,TGTGCCAGTAGTTCCTCGGGCAGGGGTTTATCCGGGGAGCTGTTTTTT
TRBJ2-5,once,TRBV28,NA,CASSFLLGAGETQYF,TGTGCCAGCAGTTTTCTTCTCGGGGCGGGAGAGACCCAGTACTTC
TRBJ1-1,NA,TRBV6-6,NA,CASSPRQTNTEAFF,TGTGCCAGCAGCCCGAGACAGACGAACACTGAAGCTTTCTTT
TRBJ2-3,NA,TRBV2,NA,CASSALQLGTDTQYF,TGTGCCAGCAGTGCTCTACAACTAGGCACAGATACGCAGTATTTT
TRBJ2-7,NA,TRBV15,NA,CATSRGGIYGYEQYF,TGTGCCACCAGCAGAGGGGGAATCTATGGCTACGAGCAGTACTTC
TRBJ1-5,NA,TRBV27,TRBD1,CASSFLGGTGGGQPQHF,TGTGCCAGCAGTTTCCTGGGGGGGACAGGGGGTGGTCAGCCCCAGCATTTT
TRBJ1-2,NA,TRBV27,NA,CASSPGDLGGYTF,TGTGCCAGCAGCCCAGGGGACTTAGGGGGCTACACCTTC
TRBJ2-1,NA,TRBV28,TRBD2,CASSPLAGPREYNEQFF,TGTGCCAGCAGTCCTCTAGCGGGCCCCAGAGAGTACAATGAGCAGTTCTTC